This T cell receptor (beta chain) was sequenced for a study of cytomegalovirus exposure and HLA in healthy donors. This CDR3 is built from 14 residues. Trimming left V 2 bases short and J 6 bases short, with 8 bases between. Germline assignment: CDR1 MNHEY and CDR2 SVGAGI. PCR involved 60 Vbeta and 13 Jbeta primers. This table comes from immunoSEQ multiplex PCR, and its TCRdb copy is limited to in-frame clones, with some not included. The sample has about 38,000 clones; approximately 90% are singletons. The TCR sequence derives from a woman aged 40 to 50 in good health and CMV-seropositive. Specimen: PBMCs. This chain joins TRBV6-5 and TRBJ1-6, with D perhaps TRBD1 (5 bases). The CDR3 loop reads CASSYGHANSPLHF. Written as DNA, the CDR3 is TGTGCCAGCAGTTACGGACACGCTAATTCACCCCTCCACTTT.